The rows below give T cell receptor beta chains drawn from one sample of a study of post-analysis software for immune sequencing data. A single record per CDR3 protein comes from TCRdb applying MiXCR to the PCR reads. This table has 740,000 or so distinct CDR3 sequences, under 70% appearing once. Sequenced sample: blood. These receptors all come from a girl aged 5 to 17 with multiple sclerosis. Both conserved end residues are part of each CDR3. The D gene is left open where the match is weak. For some rows the clone size is stated as once, few or many, or as a class when expanded; others skip it.

J gene | CDR3 length | D gene | clone size | V gene | CDR3 DNA | CDR3 protein
TRBJ1-1 | 13 | TRBD1 | . | TRBV15 | TGTGCCACCGGACAGGGGAGGAACACTGAAGCTTTCTTT | CATGQGRNTEAFF
TRBJ2-1 | 14 | . | . | TRBV7-9 | TGTGCCAGCAGCACCACGGGACGGTCCAATGAGCAGTTCTTC | CASSTTGRSNEQFF
TRBJ2-3 | 13 | . | few | TRBV6-5 | TGTGCCAGCAGTTCGGGATGGGCGGATACGCAGTATTTT | CASSSGWADTQYF
TRBJ2-7 | 14 | . | once | TRBV14 | TGTGCCAGCACCCCTCCGGAGAGGACCTACGAGCAGTACTTC | CASTPPERTYEQYF
TRBJ2-7 | 14 | . | . | TRBV6-6 | TGTGCCAGCAGTTACCCGCGGCGAGGAGATGAGCAGTACTTC | CASSYPRRGDEQYF
TRBJ2-1 | 16 | TRBD2 | . | TRBV5-6 | TGTGCCAGCAGCCCCCGGCGGCGGGGGGGATACAATGAGCAGTTCTTC | CASSPRRRGGYNEQFF
TRBJ2-1 | 12 | . | once | TRBV9 | TGTGCCAGCAGCTCGCTCGGGCCAGGGCTGTTCTTC | CASSSLGPGLFF
TRBJ2-7 | 17 | TRBD1 | . | TRBV5-6 | TGTGCCAGCAGACACACCAACTCCGGGACAGGGGCCTACGAGCAGTACTTC | CASRHTNSGTGAYEQYF
TRBJ1-1 | 15 | . | once | TRBV7-9 | TGTGCCAGCAGCCCTAGTCATTTGCAGGGGACTGAAGCTTTCTTT | CASSPSHLQGTEAFF
TRBJ2-5 | 16 | TRBD2 | few | TRBV11-2 | TGTGCCAGCAGCTGGGGACTAGCGGGAGATCGGGAGACCCAGTACTTC | CASSWGLAGDRETQYF
TRBJ2-3 | 18 | TRBD2 | . | TRBV7-9 | TGTGCCAGCAGCTCTCCTGGTGATAGCGGGGTAATCACAGATACGCAGTATTTT | CASSSPGDSGVITDTQYF
TRBJ2-7 | 14 | . | . | TRBV5-1 | TGCGCCAGCAGCTTGGGTGACCAAACCTACGAGCAGTACTTC | CASSLGDQTYEQYF
TRBJ2-6 | 18 | TRBD1 | few | TRBV14 | TGTGCCAGCAGCCAACCGGGACAGGCGATCTCTGGGGCCAACGTCCTGACTTTC | CASSQPGQAISGANVLTF
TRBJ2-7 | 13 | TRBD2 | few | TRBV29-1 | TGCAGCGTTACTAGCGGGGGGACCTACGAGCAGTACTTC | CSVTSGGTYEQYF
TRBJ2-1 | 15 | TRBD2 | . | TRBV6-5 | TGTGCCAGCGGGACTAGCGGGACAGTCAGTGATGAGCAGTTCTTC | CASGTSGTVSDEQFF
TRBJ1-1 | 15 | TRBD1 | . | TRBV2 | TGTGCCAGCAGTGTAGGACAGGGTGTCAACACTGAAGCTTTCTTT | CASSVGQGVNTEAFF
TRBJ2-1 | 10 | . | . | TRBV29-1 | TGCAGCGTTGATCCGGGTGAGCAGTTCTTC | CSVDPGEQFF
TRBJ1-2 | 15 | . | . | TRBV20-1 | TGCAGTGCTAGAGATTCAACAGGCGCGCTTTATGGCTACACCTTC | CSARDSTGALYGYTF
TRBJ2-1 | 13 | . | . | TRBV9 | TGTGCCAGCAGCGTAGTACAGAACAATGAGCAGTTCTTC | CASSVVQNNEQFF
TRBJ2-5 | 13 | . | . | TRBV20-1 | TGCAGTGCTAGCCGCTCGGTCGGGGAGACCCAGTACTTC | CSASRSVGETQYF
TRBJ2-3 | 12 | . | . | TRBV2 | TGTGCCAGCAGTGGGAGGGGAGATACGCAGTATTTT | CASSGRGDTQYF
TRBJ2-1 | 16 | . | few | TRBV29-1 | TGCAGCGACCAAATCCCCCTGGAGTGGACCTACAATGAGCAGTTCTTC | CSDQIPLEWTYNEQFF
TRBJ2-7 | 16 | . | . | TRBV13 | TGTGCCAGCAGCTTCGTAGGGGCCCAGGGTACCTACGAGCAGTACTTC | CASSFVGAQGTYEQYF
TRBJ2-1 | 16 | TRBD1 | once | TRBV9 | TGTGCCAGCAGCCCCCAAGGACAGGGGGCGTACGATGAGCAGTTCTTC | CASSPQGQGAYDEQFF
TRBJ1-4 | 14 | . | few | TRBV18 | TGTGCCAGCTCACCTCAAGGGAGGGATGAAAAACTGTTTTTT | CASSPQGRDEKLFF
TRBJ2-4 | 12 | . | . | TRBV20-1 | TGCAGTGCTGAGGGGGGGAGTCGGGAGCAGTACTTC | CSAEGGSREQYF
TRBJ1-5 | 16 | TRBD1 | once | TRBV12-5 | TGTGCTAGTGCCGATTCCGGGACAGAAGAGAATCAGCCCCAGCATTTT | CASADSGTEENQPQHF
TRBJ2-1 | 15 | . | once | TRBV12-3/TRBV12-4 | TGTGCCAGCAGTTTAATGCGGGACTCCTACAATGAGCAGTTCTTC | CASSLMRDSYNEQFF
TRBJ2-7 | 16 | . | . | TRBV2 | TGTGCCAGCAGTCCACAGCCTTTGACGGGCTCCTACGAGCAGTACTTC | CASSPQPLTGSYEQYF
TRBJ2-7 | 14 | TRBD1 | . | TRBV3-1 | TGTGCCAGCAGGTCCACAGGGGACTCCTACGAGCAGTACTTC | CASRSTGDSYEQYF
TRBJ1-2 | 13 | . | few | TRBV7-9 | TGTGCCAGCAGCCAAACGGAATCTTGGGGCTACACCTTC | CASSQTESWGYTF
TRBJ2-7 | 16 | TRBD1 | . | TRBV2 | TGTGCCAGCAGTGAAGCGCGGACAGGGATCTCCTACGAGCAGTACTTC | CASSEARTGISYEQYF
TRBJ1-2 | 16 | TRBD1 | . | TRBV6-5 | TGTGCCAGCAGGGGTTCCGGGACAGGGAGTGGTAGGGGCTACACCTTC | CASRGSGTGSGRGYTF
TRBJ2-7 | 13 | TRBD2 | once | TRBV29-1 | TGCAGCGTTGAGCTAGCGGAGTCCTACGAGCAGTACTTC | CSVELAESYEQYF
TRBJ2-7 | 12 | TRBD2 | . | TRBV29-1 | TGCAGCGTACTAGCGGGCCCCTACGAGCAGTACTTC | CSVLAGPYEQYF
TRBJ2-5 | 17 | . | few | TRBV9 | TGTGCCAGCAGCGTAGGAGTCAGAGCCTCATCTCAAGAGACCCAGTACTTC | CASSVGVRASSQETQYF
TRBJ1-2 | 13 | . | . | TRBV29-1 | TGCAGCGTGCCAGGCAGAACTAACTATGGCTACACCTTC | CSVPGRTNYGYTF
TRBJ1-2 | 14 | TRBD1 | . | TRBV30 | TGTGCCTGGGGGGACAGGTCGCTCAACTATGGCTACACCTTC | CAWGDRSLNYGYTF
TRBJ2-7 | 16 | TRBD1 | few | TRBV27 | TGTGCCAGCAGTTTAGAAGGCAGGGGGCTTACCTACGAGCAGTACTTC | CASSLEGRGLTYEQYF
TRBJ2-7 | 13 | . | few | TRBV29-1 | TGCAGCGTCGCCGGGACTTCTTCCTACGAGCAGTACTTC | CSVAGTSSYEQYF
TRBJ2-2 | 17 | . | . | TRBV12-5 | TGTGCTAGTGGTTTGCGGGGTGGTCGGACGAACACCGGGGAGCTGTTTTTT | CASGLRGGRTNTGELFF
TRBJ1-6 | 13 | . | . | TRBV5-1 | TGCGCCAGCAGCTTATTGACAGATTCACCCCTCCACTTT | CASSLLTDSPLHF
TRBJ1-4 | 12 | . | . | TRBV7-9 | TGTGCCAGCAGCTGGGGTAATGAAAAACTGTTTTTT | CASSWGNEKLFF
TRBJ2-7 | 13 | TRBD1 | few | TRBV7-9 | TGTGCCAGCAGCTTAGCGGCAGGGGGCGAGCAGTACTTC | CASSLAAGGEQYF
TRBJ2-1 | 15 | . | . | TRBV20-1 | TGCAGTGCTAGAGAAGGGTCTCCGCTATACAATGAGCAGTTCTTC | CSAREGSPLYNEQFF
TRBJ1-2 | 13 | . | . | TRBV3-1 | TGTGCCAGCAGCCAAGATCAAGGCTATGGCTACACCTTC | CASSQDQGYGYTF
TRBJ1-6 | 13 | . | few | TRBV6-1 | TGTGCCAGCAGGGAAAGGGAAAATTCACCCCTCCACTTT | CASRERENSPLHF
TRBJ1-4 | 14 | . | . | TRBV7-9 | TGTGCCAGCAGCTTACAGGGGTTGAGTGAAAAACTGTTTTTT | CASSLQGLSEKLFF
TRBJ2-1 | 16 | . | . | TRBV20-1 | TGCAGTGCTAGAGCGGGGGGCGGGAGCCCCTACAATGAGCAGTTCTTC | CSARAGGGSPYNEQFF
TRBJ1-5 | 14 | . | . | TRBV20-1 | TGCAGTGCTAGAGCCAGGGGAGGCGATCAGCCCCAGCATTTT | CSARARGGDQPQHF
TRBJ2-7 | 15 | . | . | TRBV7-9 | TGTGCCAGCAGCTTAGCTGCCAGCCAAGGATACGAGCAGTACTTC | CASSLAASQGYEQYF
TRBJ2-3 | 14 | . | . | TRBV9 | TGTGCCAGCAGCGTAGTGGGGGAGGTAGATACGCAGTATTTT | CASSVVGEVDTQYF
TRBJ1-2 | 14 | . | . | TRBV6-5 | TGTGCCAGCAGTTACGTACCGGGCGGGGGCGGCTACACCTTC | CASSYVPGGGGYTF
TRBJ1-1 | 16 | . | few | TRBV7-6 | TGTGCCAGCAGCACTTCGAATAGGACATCGAACACTGAAGCTTTCTTT | CASSTSNRTSNTEAFF
TRBJ1-2 | 13 | . | few | TRBV4-2 | TGTGCCAGCAGCCAAGTTGGGGGAAATGGCTACACCTTC | CASSQVGGNGYTF
TRBJ1-1 | 15 | . | . | TRBV6-2/TRBV6-3 | TGTGCCAGCAGTTACAGGTCAGAGGGGAACACTGAAGCTTTCTTT | CASSYRSEGNTEAFF
TRBJ1-1 | 13 | TRBD1 | . | TRBV7-8 | TGTGCCAGCAGCAGGGGGCGGTCCACTGAAGCTTTCTTT | CASSRGRSTEAFF